The following is a T cell receptor (beta chain) sequence with its context. Profiled with immunoSEQ multiplex PCR; TCRdb holds only in-frame clones, not every one. The table has more than 350,000 clones, 75% to 95% seen once; the top ten hold 10% to 15%. Trimming pared 11 bases from V and 1 base from J, leaving 9 bases between. CDR1 and CDR2 (germline): MDHEN, SYDVKM. The CDR3 sequence is 12 residues long. Treatment given: roughly 19 received Ad26.COV2.S at low or high dose, single or two shots; five or six received placebo; per-sample allocation not given. It was on day 63 after the first vaccine or placebo injection that samples were taken. The sample is drawn from a study of Ad26.COV2.S vaccination and SARS-CoV-2 variants.

This clonotype was obtained from a person between 18 and 65 years old who received the Ad26.COV2.S COVID-19 vaccine or a placebo. The V call is TRBV28, the J call TRBJ2-1; D is perhaps TRBD2 (6 bases). The sequenced sample was peripheral blood, obtained in a trial of Ad26.COV2.S vaccine versus placebo. The CDR3 loop reads CALEGSYNEQFF. CDR3 sequence (DNA): TGTGCCCTGGAGGGATCCTACAATGAGCAGTTCTTC.